This T cell receptor (beta chain) is drawn from a study of blood T cell repertoires in COVID-19. The CDR3 has 15 residues. Germline-derived CDR1 and CDR2 are ENHRY and SYGVKD. The ends lost 5 bases at V and 1 base at J; junction bases unmatched: 3. Method: immunoSEQ multiplex PCR; TCRdb's copy keeps in-frame clones and lacks some. Of approximately 53,000 clones listed, about 85% were seen once; the top ten hold 20% to 25%. Sequencing was carried out using peripheral blood. The receptor's source is a woman over 75 with COVID-19, enrolled during active disease. J is TRBJ1-5 and V is TRBV10-3, with 9 bases aligning to TRBD1. CDR3 nucleotide sequence: TGTGCCATCAGTCGGGACAGGGCGAGCAATCAGCCCCAGCATTTT. Translated: CAISRDRASNQPQHF.